The 10 T cell receptor beta chains given below trace back to one sample, sequenced in a study of CD8 T cells in ankylosing spondylitis. Each CDR3 protein is one row after TCRdb ran MiXCR on the 5' RACE reads. The repertoire holds 100,000 to 150,000 distinct CDR3 sequences, with about 6.5% as singletons. Source material: blood, either unsorted or a sorted T cell fraction (not recorded which). The receptor source for this set is a male donor with ankylosing spondylitis or in good health (not recorded which).

This clonotype was seen repeatedly, ten times or more. The chain couples TRBV7-2 to TRBJ2-1; D is unclear. Germline assignment: CDR1 SGHTA and CDR2 FQGNSA. There are 13 residues in the CDR3. V was trimmed by 4 bases and J by 14 bases, leaving 18 bases between them. The CDR3 sequence: CASSYTNTMKEFF. The DNA for the CDR3 is TGTGCCAGCAGCTACACTAATACAATGAAGGAGTTCTTC.

This clonotype appeared many times. The gene calls are TRBV7-9 and TRBJ1-2; unclear D gene. Germline loops: CDR1 SEHNR, CDR2 FQNEAQ (reference sequence). Trimming left V 2 bases short and J 6 bases short, with 10 bases between. This CDR3 is built from 13 residues. The CDR3 nucleotides are TGTGCCAGCAGCTTAAGAGCTGGGGATGGCTACACCTTC. Its translation: CASSLRAGDGYTF.

This clonotype was recorded many times. The chain is built from TRBV20-1 and TRBJ2-2; unclear D gene. V was pared by 0 bases and J by 4 bases, with 6 bases between. The CDR3 is made up of 13 amino acids. Looked up from germline, CDR1 is DFQATT and CDR2 is SNEGSKA (reference sequence). The CDR3 nucleotides read TGCAGTGCTAGAGAGGGGTCCACCGGGGAGCTGTTTTTT. Translated: CSAREGSTGELFF.

The sample holds many counts of this clonotype. The chain links TRBV5-1 to TRBJ2-7; 12 bases align to TRBD2. Germline values: CDR1 SGHRS, CDR2 YFSETQ. The CDR3 is made up of 16 amino acids. Trimming at V came to 4 bases and at J to 1 base, leaving 6 bases not matched to a gene. The CDR3 region has the DNA TGCGCCAGCAGCAGGTGGACTAGCGGGGTGTCCTACGAGCAGTACTTC. Its protein is CASSRWTSGVSYEQYF.

V is TRBV27 and J is TRBJ1-5; D is possibly TRBD1 (5 bases). The V gene lost 8 bases and the J gene lost 6 bases, with 20 bases spanning the gap. The germline CDR1 and CDR2 sequences are MNHEY and SMNVEV (reference sequence). The CDR3 covers 15 residues. The CDR3 DNA follows: TGTGCCAGCGGGGAACCGGGACTGGGGAGTCAGCCCCAGCATTTT. Residues: CASGEPGLGSQPQHF.

This clonotype was recorded at least ten times. The J gene is TRBJ1-5, the V gene TRBV6-1; D is undetermined. V was pared by 4 bases and J by 0 bases, with 4 bases between. The germline gives CDR1 MNHNS, CDR2 SASEGT. The CDR3 consists of 13 residues. The CDR3 nucleotides are TGTGCCAGCAGTGCTTCTAGCAATCAGCCCCAGCATTTT. Its translation is CASSASSNQPQHF.

Ten or more counts support this clonotype. The rearrangement links TRBV20-1 to TRBJ2-2, with D tentatively TRBD1 or TRBD2 (6 bases each). The CDR3 sequence is 17 residues long. Germline values: CDR1 DFQATT, CDR2 SNEGSKA (reference sequence). Trimming left V 6 bases short and J 0 bases short, with 20 bases between. The CDR3 sequence: CSAIAEGGTPNTGELFF. CDR3 in DNA: TGCAGTGCCATAGCCGAAGGGGGGACACCGAACACCGGGGAGCTGTTTTTT.

This clonotype was seen repeatedly, ten times or more. This rearrangement joins TRBV20-1 to TRBJ2-1; 9 nucleotides line up with TRBD1. With 5 bases clipped from V and 4 bases from J, the junction kept 6 bases outside the gene matches. The germline V gene has CDR1 DFQATT and CDR2 SNEGSKA (reference sequence). CDR3 length equals 14 residues. This CDR3 is CSASRDREYNEQFF. Here the CDR3 DNA reads TGCAGTGCTTCCAGGGACAGGGAGTACAATGAGCAGTTCTTC.

This clonotype has ten or more counts. The chain has TRBV7-3 and TRBJ2-1; a possible D gene is TRBD1 (6 bases). The germline V gene has CDR1 SGHTA and CDR2 FQGTGA. Trimming took 5 bases from V and 5 from J, leaving 16 bases between them. The CDR3 loop spans 15 amino acids. In DNA form, the CDR3 reads TGTGCCAGCAGCAACGGACAGCCACCCAACAATGAGCAGTTCTTC. Encoded protein: CASSNGQPPNNEQFF.

The rearrangement uses TRBV3-1 and TRBJ2-3, with TRBD2 identical over 13 bases. Unmatched junction bases numbered 16, after V lost 10 bases and J lost 3 bases. This CDR3 spans 18 amino acids. The germline gives CDR1 LGHDT, CDR2 YNNKEL (reference sequence). This chain's CDR3 is CATCQDRGLAGLTDTQYF. CDR3 DNA sequence: TGTGCCACCTGCCAAGACCGGGGACTAGCGGGATTAACAGATACGCAGTATTTT.